This is a list of T cell receptor beta chains from one sample in a study of blood T cells in healthy people across ages. Via MiXCR, TCRdb re-called the 5' RACE reads, giving one row per CDR3 protein. The data contain over a million distinct CDR3 sequences, approximately 63% of them singletons. Sequences were obtained from blood. The receptors were sampled from a man between 18 and 29 years old in good health. Each CDR3 is given with its conserved first and last residue. D genes are given only for firm matches. The size entry is marked missing in some rows and otherwise reads once, few, many or a size class.

NA,TRBJ1-5,TRBV19,NA,TGTGCCAGTAGTTGGACCCATGACAGGCGAAGCAATCAGCCCCAGCATTTT,CASSWTHDRRSNQPQHF
few,TRBJ2-1,TRBV10-3,NA,TGTGCCATCAGTGACAGTTATGAGCAGTTCTTC,CAISDSYEQFF
once,TRBJ1-6,TRBV27,NA,TGTGCCAGCAGTTTAAAGATCTCCTATAATTCACCCCTCCACTTT,CASSLKISYNSPLHF
NA,TRBJ2-2,TRBV3-1,TRBD1,TGTGCCAGCAGCCGTAGACAGGGTCTGAACACCGGGGAGCTGTTTTTT,CASSRRQGLNTGELFF
NA,TRBJ2-7,TRBV15,TRBD1,TGTGCCACCAGCAGAGCGGGGACAGGGCCATCCTACGAGCAGTACTTC,CATSRAGTGPSYEQYF
once,TRBJ2-5,TRBV6-6,NA,TGTGCCAGCAGTCCTTTAAGGGACTACCAAGAGACCCAGTACTTC,CASSPLRDYQETQYF
NA,TRBJ2-1,TRBV30,TRBD2,TGTGCCTGGAGTGGAACTAGCGTCTACAATGAGCAGTTCTTC,CAWSGTSVYNEQFF
NA,TRBJ1-2,TRBV4-1,TRBD1,TGCGCCAGCAGCCAACTCCCGACAGGGGCTAACTATGGCTACACCTTC,CASSQLPTGANYGYTF
NA,TRBJ1-5,TRBV7-7,NA,TGTGCTAGCAGCCGGGACATCTATCAGCCCCAGCATTTT,CASSRDIYQPQHF
NA,TRBJ2-5,TRBV5-1,NA,TGCGCCAGCAGCTTCGGAGTCCGGCTACAAGAGACCCAGTACTTC,CASSFGVRLQETQYF
NA,TRBJ2-1,TRBV6-2/TRBV6-3,NA,TGTGCCAGCAGTTACGCCCGGGGACACTCCTACAATGAGCAGTTCTTC,CASSYARGHSYNEQFF
NA,TRBJ2-1,TRBV27,TRBD1,TGTGCCAGCAGTACCCTGACAGGGTTTATGCACAATGAGCAGTTCTTC,CASSTLTGFMHNEQFF
NA,TRBJ2-1,TRBV6-4,NA,TGTGCCAGCAGTGCACATACCCCGGGGTTTCCAAACTACAATGAGCAGTTCTTC,CASSAHTPGFPNYNEQFF
NA,TRBJ2-7,TRBV20-1,NA,TGCAGTGCTAGAGCCTCAGGGTTATTAAGGGGCGAGCAGTACTTC,CSARASGLLRGEQYF
many,TRBJ1-2,TRBV29-1,NA,TGCAGCGCGTACCGGGGGGGCTTGGAAGGCTACACCTTC,CSAYRGGLEGYTF
NA,TRBJ1-1,TRBV7-9,NA,TGTGCCGGCAGCTTAGGTGGGGGTGGGGTGATGAACACTGAAGCTTTCTTT,CAGSLGGGGVMNTEAFF
NA,TRBJ2-7,TRBV3-1,NA,TGTGCCAGCAGCCCAGTACCGGGGATAATCTACGAGCAGTACTTC,CASSPVPGIIYEQYF
NA,TRBJ1-2,TRBV27,NA,TGTGCCAGCAGTCCCGGGATCGGCTATGGCTACACCTTC,CASSPGIGYGYTF
few,TRBJ1-6,TRBV20-1,NA,TGCAGTGCTATACGGCGTGAATATTCACCCCTCCACTTT,CSAIRREYSPLHF
NA,TRBJ1-6,TRBV25-1,NA,TGTGCCAGCGGAATTGATGGGTACAATTCACCCCTCCACTTT,CASGIDGYNSPLHF
NA,TRBJ2-3,TRBV6-2/TRBV6-3,TRBD1,TGTGCCGGCAGTTATGTTCAGGGGGCCTCCTCCCTGAGGGGGACAGATACGCAGTATTTT,CAGSYVQGASSLRGTDTQYF
NA,TRBJ2-1,TRBV6-2/TRBV6-3,NA,TGTGCCAGCAGTTCGACCCCTTGGGGCAATGAGCAGTTCTTC,CASSSTPWGNEQFF
NA,TRBJ2-4,TRBV10-3,NA,TGTGCCATCAGTAGCGGATTTGGGAACGAGCAGTACTTT,CAISSGFGNEQYF
once,TRBJ2-1,TRBV6-1,TRBD2,TGTGCCAGCAGTGACAGCGGGAGGGAAAACAATGAGCAGTTCTTC,CASSDSGRENNEQFF